This T cell receptor beta chain was sequenced for a study of tumor-infiltrating lymphocytes in oesophageal squamous cell carcinoma. TCRdb passed the PCR reads through MiXCR, listing each CDR3 protein once. The sample comprises 10,000 to 15,000 distinct CDR3 sequences, less than 55% of which are singletons, and approximately 15% rests with the top ten. This CDR3 is 16 amino acids long. Trimming cost V 4 bases and J 3 bases, with 19 bases left between them. Germline loops: CDR1 SGHTA, CDR2 FQGNSA. This chain links TRBV7-2 with TRBJ2-7; either TRBD1 or TRBD2 may fit D (7 bases each). This sequence was found in a male donor with esophageal squamous cell carcinoma. The source material was normal esophageal tissue next to the tumor. CDR3: CASSWRGGTEYYEQYF. CDR3 DNA sequence: TGTGCCAGCAGCTGGAGGGGAGGGACAGAATACTACGAGCAGTACTTC.